The text below deals with one T cell receptor beta chain. Its specific antigen is unknown. Its ends do not fully match the called genes, so a read error is possible. Data came from an Illumina HiSeq 1500. Using fastp at Q25 and MiXCR, TCRdb reprocessed the public reads and kept productive beta chains. CDR3 protein sequences are deduplicated, and each keeps its most common genes and DNA. Here the sample has 740,000 or so distinct CDR3 sequences; 35% occur a single time. The leading ten clones occupy 2.5% to 3.5% of the sample. CDR1 and CDR2, per the germline V gene (reference sequence), are SEHNR and FQNEAQ. The CDR3 runs 16 residues from the cysteine to the phenylalanine. The entry retains the CDR3 DNA only, 48 bases that are in frame from base 1. These data belong to a study of T cell repertoires in cytomegalovirus infection (dated by TCRdb to about 2019). Concerning the study at large: Donor HLA type was relevant to the analysis, because carriage of CMV infection together with the matching HLA type was indicated by public TCR beta signatures.

Here is what the overall study found, with its caveats: The ex vivo response was dominated by HLA-C-restricted CMV-specific TCR beta clonotypes, which also provided the single most frequent clonotype in two of eight donors. In both this cohort and an independent roughly 350-donor cohort, the cumulative frequency of public TCR beta family members distinguished carriers of CMV infection plus the relevant HLA type.

The receptor comes from a human donor in good health (CMV status not recorded). Some clones in this sample may be carry-over from other donors' samples. Sequencing used PBMCs. The sequence links TRBV7-9 to TRBJ2-2; TRBD2 agrees with 8 junctional bases. The DNA reads as follows: TGTGCCAGCAGCTTACTAAGCGGGAGCGTCGCCGGGGAGCTGTTTTTC. Translation gives CASSLLSGSVAGELFF. Full variable domain (CDR3 extended with the reference TRBV7-9 and TRBJ2-2 proteins): DTGVSQNPRHKITKRGQNVTFRCDPISEHNRLYWYRQTLGQGPEFLTYFQNEAQLEKSRLLSDRFSAERPKGSFSTLEIQRTEQGDSAMYLCASSLLSGSVAGELFFGEGSRLTVL.